The T cell receptor beta chain described here comes from a study of shared clonotypes between healthy human individuals. To note about this clone: What it binds is unknown.

This CDR3 spans 18 amino acids. The V end was cut by 4 bases, the J end by 7 bases, with 27 bases between. Germline CDR1 and CDR2: SGHRS and YFSETQ. General observations from the study: Several donors held about 5% of naive CD4 clonotypes in common. Blood was the only sampled material, and tissue repertoires likely differ.

Sequenced by immunoSEQ multiplex PCR; TCRdb stores in-frame clones only, minus some. This table has nearly 1 million clones, approximately 80% appearing once. This TCR came from a man aged 18 to 30 in good health. The sample consisted of memory CD4+ T cells sorted from blood. Subset noted: CD45RA-negative fraction. This chain links TRBV5-1 with TRBJ2-1, with D perhaps assigned TRBD1 or TRBD2 (5 bases each). This CDR3 reads CASSPQPAAQRGGNEQFF. The CDR3 coding sequence is TGCGCCAGCAGCCCACAACCGGCAGCGCAACGTGGGGGAAATGAGCAGTTCTTC. The full variable domain, its missing parts supplied by reference TRBV5-1 and TRBJ2-1, is KAGVTQTPRYLIKTRGQQVTLSCSPISGHRSVSWYQQTPGQGLQFLFEYFSETQRNKGNFPGRFSGRQFSNSRSEMNVSTLELGDSALYLCASSPQPAAQRGGNEQFFGPGTRLTVL.